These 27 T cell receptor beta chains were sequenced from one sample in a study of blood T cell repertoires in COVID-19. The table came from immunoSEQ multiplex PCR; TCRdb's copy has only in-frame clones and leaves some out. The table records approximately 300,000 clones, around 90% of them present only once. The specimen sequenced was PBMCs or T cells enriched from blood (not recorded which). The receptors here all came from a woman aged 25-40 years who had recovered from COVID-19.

The CDR3 DNA is TGTGCCAGTAGCGAGTTCTCTGGGGCCAACGTCCTGACTTTC. Its translation: CASSEFSGANVLTF. The genes are TRBV19 and TRBJ2-6, with unresolved D. This CDR3 has 14 amino acids. Germline values: CDR1 LNHDA, CDR2 SQIVND (reference sequence). The V end lost 6 bases, the J end lost 0 bases, and 6 bases lay between the germline ends.

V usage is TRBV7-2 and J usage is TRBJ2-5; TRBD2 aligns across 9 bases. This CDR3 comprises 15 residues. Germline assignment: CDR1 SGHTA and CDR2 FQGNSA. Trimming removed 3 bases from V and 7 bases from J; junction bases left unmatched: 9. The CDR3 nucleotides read TGTGCCAGCAGCTTCCGCGGGGGGGACGTAGGGACCCAGTACTTC. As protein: CASSFRGGDVGTQYF.

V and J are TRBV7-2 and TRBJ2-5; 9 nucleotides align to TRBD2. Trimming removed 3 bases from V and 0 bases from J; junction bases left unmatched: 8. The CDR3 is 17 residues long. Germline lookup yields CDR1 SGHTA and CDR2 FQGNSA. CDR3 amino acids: CASSLRAGGGYQETQYF. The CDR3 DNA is TGTGCCAGCAGCTTGAGGGCGGGAGGGGGGTACCAAGAGACCCAGTACTTC.

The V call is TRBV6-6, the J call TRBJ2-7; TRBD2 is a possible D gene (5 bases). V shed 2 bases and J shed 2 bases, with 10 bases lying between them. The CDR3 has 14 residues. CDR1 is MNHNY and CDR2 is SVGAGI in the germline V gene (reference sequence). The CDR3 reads CASSYAPRAYEQYF. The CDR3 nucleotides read TGTGCCAGCAGTTACGCCCCGCGGGCCTACGAGCAGTACTTC.

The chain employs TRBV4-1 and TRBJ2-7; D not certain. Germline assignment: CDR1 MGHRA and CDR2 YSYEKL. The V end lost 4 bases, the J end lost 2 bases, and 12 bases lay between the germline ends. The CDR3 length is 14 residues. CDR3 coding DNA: TGCGCCAGCAGCCTCCGGGTGGGTCCCTACGAGCAGTACTTC. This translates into CASSLRVGPYEQYF.

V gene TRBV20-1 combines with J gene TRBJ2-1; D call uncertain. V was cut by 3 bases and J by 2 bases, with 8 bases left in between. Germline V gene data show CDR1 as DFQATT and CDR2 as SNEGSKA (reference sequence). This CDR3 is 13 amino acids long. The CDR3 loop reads CSASLPAYNEQFF. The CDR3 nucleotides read TGCAGTGCTAGTCTTCCGGCCTACAATGAGCAGTTCTTC.

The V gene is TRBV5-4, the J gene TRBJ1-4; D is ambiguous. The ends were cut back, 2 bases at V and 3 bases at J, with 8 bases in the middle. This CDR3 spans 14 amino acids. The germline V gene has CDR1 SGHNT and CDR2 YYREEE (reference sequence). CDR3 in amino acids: CASSFNRANEKLFF. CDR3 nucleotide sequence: TGTGCCAGCAGCTTTAACCGGGCTAATGAAAAACTGTTTTTT.

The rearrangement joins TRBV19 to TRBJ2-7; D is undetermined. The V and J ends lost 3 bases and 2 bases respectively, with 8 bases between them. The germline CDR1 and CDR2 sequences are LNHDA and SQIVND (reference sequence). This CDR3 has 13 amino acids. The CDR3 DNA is TGTGCCAGTAGTATCAGTTTTACCTACGAGCAGTACTTC. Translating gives CASSISFTYEQYF. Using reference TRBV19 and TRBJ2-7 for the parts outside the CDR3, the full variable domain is DGGITQSPKYLFRKEGQNVTLSCEQNLNHDAMYWYRQDPGQGLRLIYYSQIVNDFQKGDIAEGYSVSREKKESFPLTVTSAQKNPTAFYLCASSISFTYEQYFGPGTRLTVT.

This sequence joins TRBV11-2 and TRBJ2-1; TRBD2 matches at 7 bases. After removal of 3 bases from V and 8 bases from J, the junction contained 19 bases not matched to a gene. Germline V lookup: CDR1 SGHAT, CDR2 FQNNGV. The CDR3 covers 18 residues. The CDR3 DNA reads TGTGCCAGCAGCTTTCGTTTAATGGGGCTAGCGGCCCTCGATGAGCAGTTCTTC. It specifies CASSFRLMGLAALDEQFF.

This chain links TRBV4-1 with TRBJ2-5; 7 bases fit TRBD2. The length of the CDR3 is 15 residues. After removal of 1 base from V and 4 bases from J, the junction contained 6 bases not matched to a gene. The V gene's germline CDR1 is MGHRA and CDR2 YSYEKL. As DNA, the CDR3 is TGCGCCAGCAGCCAAGTCGAGTGGGAGGGAGAGACCCAGTACTTC. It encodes CASSQVEWEGETQYF.

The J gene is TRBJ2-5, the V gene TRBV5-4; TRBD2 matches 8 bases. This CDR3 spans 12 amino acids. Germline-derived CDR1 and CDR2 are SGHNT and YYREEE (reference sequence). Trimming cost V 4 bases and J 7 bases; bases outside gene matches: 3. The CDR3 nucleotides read TGTGCCAGCAGCCGGGAGGGGGTGACCCAGTACTTC. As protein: CASSREGVTQYF.

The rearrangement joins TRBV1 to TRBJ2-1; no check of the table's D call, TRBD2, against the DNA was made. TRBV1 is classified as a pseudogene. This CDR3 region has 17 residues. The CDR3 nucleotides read TGCACCAGCAGCCAAGATAGCGAAGCGGGAGGAAACAATGAGCAGTTCTTC. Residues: CTSSQDSEAGGNNEQFF.

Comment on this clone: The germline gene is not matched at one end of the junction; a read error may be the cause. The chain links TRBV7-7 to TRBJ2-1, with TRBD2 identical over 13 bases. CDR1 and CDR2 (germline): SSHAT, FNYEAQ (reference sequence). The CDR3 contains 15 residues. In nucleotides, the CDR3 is TGTGCTAGCAGCCGGGGACTAGCGGGAAACAATGAGCAGTTCTTC. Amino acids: CASSRGLAGNNEQFF.

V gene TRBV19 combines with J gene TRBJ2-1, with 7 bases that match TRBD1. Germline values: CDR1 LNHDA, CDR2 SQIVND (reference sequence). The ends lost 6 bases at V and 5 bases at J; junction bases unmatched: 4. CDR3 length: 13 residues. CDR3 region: CASSRGQNNEQFF. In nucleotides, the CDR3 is TGTGCCAGTAGCAGGGGACAGAACAATGAGCAGTTCTTC.

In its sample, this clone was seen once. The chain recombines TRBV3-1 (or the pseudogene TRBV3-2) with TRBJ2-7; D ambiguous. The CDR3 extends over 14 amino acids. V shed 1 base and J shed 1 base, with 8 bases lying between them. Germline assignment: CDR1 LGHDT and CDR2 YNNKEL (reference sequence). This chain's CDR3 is CASSQVDSSYEQYF. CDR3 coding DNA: TGTGCCAGCAGCCAAGTAGACTCTTCCTACGAGCAGTACTTC.

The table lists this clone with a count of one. This chain's CDR3 is CASSPIVGAYEQYF. DNA for the CDR3: TGCGCCAGCAGCCCCATAGTAGGAGCCTACGAGCAGTACTTC. V and J are TRBV4-1 and TRBJ2-7; D is unresolved. Trimming shortened V by 4 bases and J by 2 bases, and 12 bases separated the two germline ends. In germline, CDR1 is MGHRA, CDR2 YSYEKL. This CDR3 contains 14 residues.

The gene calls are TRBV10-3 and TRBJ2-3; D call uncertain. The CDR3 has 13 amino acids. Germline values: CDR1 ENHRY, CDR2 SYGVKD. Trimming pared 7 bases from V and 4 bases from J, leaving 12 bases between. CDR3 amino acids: CAIKRSSPDTQYF. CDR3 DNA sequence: TGTGCCATCAAAAGGAGTTCCCCAGATACGCAGTATTTT.

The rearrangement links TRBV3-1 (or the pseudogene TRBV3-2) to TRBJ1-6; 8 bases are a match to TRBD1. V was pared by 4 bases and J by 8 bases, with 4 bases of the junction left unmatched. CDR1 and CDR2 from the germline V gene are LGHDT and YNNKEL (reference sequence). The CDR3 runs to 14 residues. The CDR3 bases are TGTGCCAGCAGCCGGACAGGGAGATATTCACCCCTCCACTTT. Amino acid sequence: CASSRTGRYSPLHF.

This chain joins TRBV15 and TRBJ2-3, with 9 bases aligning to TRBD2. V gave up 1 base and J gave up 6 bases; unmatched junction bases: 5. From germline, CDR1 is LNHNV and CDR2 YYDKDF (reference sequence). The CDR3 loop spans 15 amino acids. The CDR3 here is CATSRVAGVRDTQYF. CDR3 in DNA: TGTGCCACCAGCAGAGTAGCGGGAGTCCGCGATACGCAGTATTTT.

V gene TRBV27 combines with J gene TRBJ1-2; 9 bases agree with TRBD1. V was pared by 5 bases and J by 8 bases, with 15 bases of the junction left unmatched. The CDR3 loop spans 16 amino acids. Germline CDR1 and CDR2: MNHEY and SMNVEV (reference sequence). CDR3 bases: TGTGCCAGCAGTCCCGACCCGACTGGGACAGGGATAGGCTACACCTTC. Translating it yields CASSPDPTGTGIGYTF.

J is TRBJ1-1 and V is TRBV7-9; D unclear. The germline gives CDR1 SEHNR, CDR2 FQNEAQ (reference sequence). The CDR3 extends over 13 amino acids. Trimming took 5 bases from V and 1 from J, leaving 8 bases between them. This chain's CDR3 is CASSHPRNTEAFF. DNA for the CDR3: TGTGCCAGCAGCCATCCCAGGAACACTGAAGCTTTCTTT.

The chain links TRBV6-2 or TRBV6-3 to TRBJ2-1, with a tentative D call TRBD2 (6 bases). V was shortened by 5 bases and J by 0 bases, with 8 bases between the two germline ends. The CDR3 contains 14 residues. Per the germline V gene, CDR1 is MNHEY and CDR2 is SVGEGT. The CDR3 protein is CASSGDFSYNEQFF. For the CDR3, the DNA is TGTGCCAGCAGTGGGGACTTCTCCTACAATGAGCAGTTCTTC.

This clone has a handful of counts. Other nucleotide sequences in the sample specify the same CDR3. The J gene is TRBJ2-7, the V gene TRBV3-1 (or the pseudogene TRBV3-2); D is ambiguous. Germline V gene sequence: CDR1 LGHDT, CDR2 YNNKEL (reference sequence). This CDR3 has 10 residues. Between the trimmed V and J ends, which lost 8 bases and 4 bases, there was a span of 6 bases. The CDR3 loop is CASGAYEQYF. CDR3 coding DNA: TGTGCCAGCGGAGCATACGAGCAGTACTTC.

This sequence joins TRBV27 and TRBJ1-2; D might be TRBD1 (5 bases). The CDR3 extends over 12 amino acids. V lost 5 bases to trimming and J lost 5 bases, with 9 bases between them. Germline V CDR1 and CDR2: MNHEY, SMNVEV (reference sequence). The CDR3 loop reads CASSERGYGYTF. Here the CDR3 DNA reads TGTGCCAGCAGTGAACGGGGGTATGGCTACACCTTC.

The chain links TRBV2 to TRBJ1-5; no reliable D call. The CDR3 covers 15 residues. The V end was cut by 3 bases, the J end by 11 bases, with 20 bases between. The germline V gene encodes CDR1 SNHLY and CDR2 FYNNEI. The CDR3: CASSERPNQVSTQHF. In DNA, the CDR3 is TGTGCCAGCAGTGAGAGACCAAACCAGGTCTCCACCCAGCATTTT. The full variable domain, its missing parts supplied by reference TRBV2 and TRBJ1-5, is EPEVTQTPSHQVTQMGQEVILRCVPISNHLYFYWYRQILGQKVEFLVSFYNNEISEKSEIFDDQFSVERPDGSNFTLKIRSTKLEDSAMYFCASSERPNQVSTQHFGDGTRLSIL.

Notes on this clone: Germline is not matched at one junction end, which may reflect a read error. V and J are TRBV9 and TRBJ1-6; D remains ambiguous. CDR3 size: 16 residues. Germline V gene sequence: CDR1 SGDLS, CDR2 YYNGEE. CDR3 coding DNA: TGTGCCAGCAGCGTAGGGAATAGCTCCCATAATTCACCCCTCCACTTT. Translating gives CASSVGNSSHNSPLHF.

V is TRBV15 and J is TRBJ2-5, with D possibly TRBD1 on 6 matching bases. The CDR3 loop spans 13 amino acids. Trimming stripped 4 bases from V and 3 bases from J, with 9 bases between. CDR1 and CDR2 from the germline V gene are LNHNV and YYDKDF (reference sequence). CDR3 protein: CATSIGGKETQYF. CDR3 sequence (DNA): TGTGCCACCAGCATAGGGGGAAAAGAGACCCAGTACTTC.